This TCR beta chain came from a study of vaccination effects on CD4 cells after COVID-19. Study-wide findings and caveats: After vaccination, at late timepoints, clones induced by infection and by vaccine contracted markedly. After vaccination of healthy people, only 1 of 255 vaccine-induced clones cross-reacted with common cold coronaviruses.

Antigen-specific CD4+ T cells were expanded (with viral peptide pools) by the ViraFEST assay ahead of sequencing. Between days 9 and 11 of culture, CD4+ T cells were separated out. None of these healthy vaccinees had been infected with SARS-CoV-2 before vaccination. Days 3 and 7 saw half the medium replaced with IL-2 medium. Comment on this clone: Its target is unknown.

TCRdb's table, derived via immunoSEQ multiplex PCR, lists solely in-frame clones and lacks some. The sample includes some 20,000 clones, roughly 70% of them seen just once. The CDR3 length is 15 residues. CDR1 is SGHNT, CDR2 YYREEE, per germline (reference sequence). Trimming took off 0 bases at V and 0 bases at J, with 7 bases between the two ends. The clonotype was recovered from a human donor who received a COVID-19 vaccine. Sequencing used CD4+ T cells from PBMCs cultured with HCoV-NL63 spike peptides, obtained before COVID-19 vaccination. This chain connects TRBV5-4 to TRBJ1-3; D is unclear. The CDR3 coding sequence is TGTGCCAGCAGCTTGGCAACAGCCTCTGGAAACACCATATATTTT. It encodes CASSLATASGNTIYF.